This entry describes one T cell receptor beta chain. Germline-derived CDR1 and CDR2 are MNHEY and SMNVEV (reference sequence). The CDR3 consists of 14 residues. The J segment lost 3 bases and the V segment lost 10 bases, leaving 9 bases of the junction unmatched. This record belongs to a study of blood T cell repertoires in COVID-19. Across the whole study: Researchers got acute and convalescent COVID-19 samples from the United States, Italy and Spain.

Cohort assignment relied on participant-reported clinical history. People in the exposed group encountered a COVID-19 case within 2 weeks before entering the study. Sequencing was performed with immunoSEQ multiplex PCR; in TCRdb, only in-frame clones are kept and a portion is missing. The table lists about 350,000 clones, more than 70% of them singletons. Sequences were obtained from PBMCs or T cells enriched from blood (not recorded which). This clonotype originated in a woman in her 30s who had been exposed to COVID-19. The gene calls are TRBV27 and TRBJ2-1, with 7 bases fitting TRBD2. The CDR3 nucleotides are TGTGCCACCCAGGTGGCTAGCGGCTACAATGAGCAGTTCTTC. Residues: CATQVASGYNEQFF.